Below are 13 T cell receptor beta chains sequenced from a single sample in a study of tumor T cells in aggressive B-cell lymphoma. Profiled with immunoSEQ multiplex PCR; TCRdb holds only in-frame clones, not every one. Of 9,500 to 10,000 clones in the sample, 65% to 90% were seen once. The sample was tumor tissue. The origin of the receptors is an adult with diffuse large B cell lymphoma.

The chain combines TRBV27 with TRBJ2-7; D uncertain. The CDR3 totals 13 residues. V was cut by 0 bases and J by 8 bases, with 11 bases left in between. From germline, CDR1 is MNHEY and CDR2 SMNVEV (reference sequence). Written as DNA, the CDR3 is TGTGCCAGCAGTTTATCCTATCGTGCCCAGCAGTACTTC. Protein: CASSLSYRAQQYF.

CDR3 nucleotide sequence: TGTGCCTGGAGGGCCACCAGGACCCAGTACTTC. It translates to CAWRATRTQYF. The V and J genes are TRBV30 and TRBJ2-5; D remains unclear. Per germline, CDR1 GTSNPN and CDR2 SVGIG (reference sequence). This CDR3 comprises 11 residues. V lost 3 bases and J lost 7, with 9 bases in between. The variable domain in full, completed from reference TRBV30 and TRBJ2-5, reads SQTIHQWPATLVQPVGSPLSLECTVEGTSNPNLYWYRQAAGRGLQLLFYSVGIGQISSEVPQNLSASRPQDRQFILSSKKLLLSDSGFYLCAWRATRTQYFGPGTRLLVL.

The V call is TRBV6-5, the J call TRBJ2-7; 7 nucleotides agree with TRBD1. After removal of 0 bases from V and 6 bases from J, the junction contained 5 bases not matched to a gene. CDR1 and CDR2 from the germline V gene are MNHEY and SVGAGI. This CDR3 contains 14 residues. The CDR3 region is CASSYSSGTAEQYF. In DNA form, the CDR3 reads TGTGCCAGCAGTTACTCGAGTGGGACAGCCGAGCAGTACTTC.

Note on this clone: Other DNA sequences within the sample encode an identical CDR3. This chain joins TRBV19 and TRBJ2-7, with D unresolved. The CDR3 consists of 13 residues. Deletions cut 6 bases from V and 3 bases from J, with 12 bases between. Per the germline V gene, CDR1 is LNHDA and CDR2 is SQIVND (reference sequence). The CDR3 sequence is CASRARGIYEQYF. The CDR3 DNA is TGTGCCAGTAGGGCCAGAGGAATCTACGAGCAGTACTTC.

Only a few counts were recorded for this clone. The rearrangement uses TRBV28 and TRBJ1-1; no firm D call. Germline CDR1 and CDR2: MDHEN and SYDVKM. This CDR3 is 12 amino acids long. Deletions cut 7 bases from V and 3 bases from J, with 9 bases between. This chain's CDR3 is CASTERDTEAFF. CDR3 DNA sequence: TGTGCCAGCACGGAGAGGGACACTGAAGCTTTCTTT. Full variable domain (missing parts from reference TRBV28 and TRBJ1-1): DVKVTQSSRYLVKRTGEKVFLECVQDMDHENMFWYRQDPGLGLRLIYFSYDVKMKEKGDIPEGYSVSREKKERFSLILESASTNQTSMYLCASTERDTEAFFGQGTRLTVV.

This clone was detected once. DNA of the CDR3: TGTGCCAGCAGCCCCCCCCAGCGGGCGCCCACAGTGCAGTACTTC. As protein: CASSPPQRAPTVQYF. This chain uses TRBV7-9 with TRBJ2-7, with D perhaps matching TRBD2 (6 bases). V dropped 5 bases and J dropped 9 bases, with 23 bases sitting between them. The CDR3 is made up of 15 amino acids. In germline, CDR1 is SEHNR, CDR2 FQNEAQ (reference sequence).

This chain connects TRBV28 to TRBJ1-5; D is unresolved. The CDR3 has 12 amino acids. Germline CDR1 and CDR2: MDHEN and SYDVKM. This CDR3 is CGTGGLGQPQHF. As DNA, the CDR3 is TGTGGTACGGGAGGGCTTGGTCAGCCCCAGCATTTT. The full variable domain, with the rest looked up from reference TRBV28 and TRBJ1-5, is DVKVTQSSRYLVKRTGEKVFLECVQDMDHENMFWYRQDPGLGLRLIYFSYDVKMKEKGDIPEGYSVSREKKERFSLILESASTNQTSMYLCGTGGLGQPQHFGDGTRLSIL.

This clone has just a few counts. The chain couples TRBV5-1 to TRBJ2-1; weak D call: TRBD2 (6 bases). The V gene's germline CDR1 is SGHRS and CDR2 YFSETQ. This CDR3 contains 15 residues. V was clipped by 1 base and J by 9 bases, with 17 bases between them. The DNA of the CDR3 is TGCGCCAGCAGCTTGATGGGCGGGGAAGACTTTGAGCAGTTCTTC. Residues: CASSLMGGEDFEQFF.

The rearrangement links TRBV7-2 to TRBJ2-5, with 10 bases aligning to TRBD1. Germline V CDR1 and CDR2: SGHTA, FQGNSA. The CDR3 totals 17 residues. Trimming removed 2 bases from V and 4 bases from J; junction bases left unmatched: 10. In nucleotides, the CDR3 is TGTGCCAGCAGCTTACTGGGACAGGGGCTCTGGAGAGAGACCCAGTACTTC. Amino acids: CASSLLGQGLWRETQYF.

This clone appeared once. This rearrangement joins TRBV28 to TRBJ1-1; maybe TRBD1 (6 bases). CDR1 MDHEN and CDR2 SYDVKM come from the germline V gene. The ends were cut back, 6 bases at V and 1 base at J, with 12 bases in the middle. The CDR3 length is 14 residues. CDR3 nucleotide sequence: TGTGCCAGCAGCATTAGACAGGAGAACACTGAAGCTTTCTTT. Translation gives CASSIRQENTEAFF.

The chain's CDR3 is CASSPRGTIYGRNEQYF. The CDR3 nucleotides are TGTGCCAGCAGCCCCAGAGGGACAATTTATGGTCGGAACGAGCAGTACTTC. This chain links TRBV9 with TRBJ2-7, with a tentative D call TRBD1 (6 bases). The CDR3 extends over 17 amino acids. The germline gives CDR1 SGDLS, CDR2 YYNGEE. V was pared by 4 bases and J by 5 bases, with 25 bases between.

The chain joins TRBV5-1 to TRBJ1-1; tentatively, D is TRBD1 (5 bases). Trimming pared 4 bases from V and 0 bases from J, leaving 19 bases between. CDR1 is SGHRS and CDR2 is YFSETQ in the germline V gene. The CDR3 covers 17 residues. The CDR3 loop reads CASSPWGDQRMNTEAFF. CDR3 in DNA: TGCGCCAGCAGCCCGTGGGGGGACCAAAGAATGAACACTGAAGCTTTCTTT.

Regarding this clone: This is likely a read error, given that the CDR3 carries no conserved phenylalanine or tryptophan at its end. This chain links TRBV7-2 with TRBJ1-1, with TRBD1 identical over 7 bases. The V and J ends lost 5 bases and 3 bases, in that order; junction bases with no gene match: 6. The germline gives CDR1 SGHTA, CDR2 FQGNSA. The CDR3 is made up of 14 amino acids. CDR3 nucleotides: TGTGCCAGCAGCGTAGGCCAGGGGGACACTGAAGCTTTCCTT. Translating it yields CASSVGQGDTEAFL.